These 29 T cell receptor beta chains came from one sample sequenced in a study of blood T cell repertoires in COVID-19. Produced via immunoSEQ multiplex PCR; TCRdb's table is partial and in-frame only. Among fewer than 300,000 clones, about 85% were seen once, and the ten largest hold more than 10%. The sample was peripheral blood. The receptors were sampled from a human donor in a cohort sampled during active COVID-19.

CDR3 in DNA: TGTGCCAGCAGTCCGTGGACAGGGGTAGCCTATGGCTACACCTTC. Its translation: CASSPWTGVAYGYTF. The V call is TRBV27, the J call TRBJ1-2, with TRBD1 identical over 9 bases. Per the germline V gene, CDR1 is MNHEY and CDR2 is SMNVEV (reference sequence). The junction had 8 bases not matched to a gene; V was cut back by 5 bases and J by 4 bases. The CDR3 sequence is 15 residues long.

V and J are TRBV18 and TRBJ2-7; 10 bases are a match to TRBD2. The CDR3 consists of 15 residues. In germline, CDR1 is KGHSH, CDR2 LQKENI. The J segment lost 4 bases and the V segment lost 0 bases, leaving 3 bases of the junction unmatched. The CDR3 coding sequence is TGTGCCAGCTCACCACCCAGCGGGAGGGCTTACGAGCAGTACTTC. It is translated as CASSPPSGRAYEQYF.

This clone was detected only a few times. The chain recombines TRBV7-9 with TRBJ1-1; tentatively, D is TRBD1 (6 bases). This CDR3 spans 14 amino acids. Germline loops: CDR1 SEHNR, CDR2 FQNEAQ (reference sequence). Trimming left V 3 bases short and J 5 bases short, with 13 bases between. This chain's CDR3 is CASSFEQGATEAFF. The CDR3 DNA sequence: TGTGCCAGCAGCTTTGAACAGGGCGCAACTGAAGCTTTCTTT.

In DNA form, the CDR3 reads TGTGCCAGTAATAAGGTAGCGGGAGATCGCGAGCAGTACTTC. It specifies CASNKVAGDREQYF. The rearrangement uses TRBV19 and TRBJ2-7; TRBD2 matches 9 bases. This CDR3 is 14 amino acids long. The germline V gene has CDR1 LNHDA and CDR2 SQIVND (reference sequence). Unmatched junction bases numbered 10, after V lost 7 bases and J lost 6 bases.

The chain couples TRBV7-2 to TRBJ2-4; 8 nucleotides match TRBD2. Germline V gene data show CDR1 as SGHTA and CDR2 as FQGNSA. V gave up 6 bases and J gave up 0 bases; unmatched junction bases: 4. The CDR3 runs to 15 residues. In DNA form, the CDR3 reads TGTGCCAGCAGATCTCTAGCGGGAGCCAAAAACATTCAGTACTTC. It is translated as CASRSLAGAKNIQYF.

The chain carries TRBV30 and TRBJ1-1; D is perhaps TRBD1 (5 bases). Deletions cut 2 bases from V and 10 bases from J, with 14 bases between. Germline V gene sequence: CDR1 GTSNPN, CDR2 SVGIG (reference sequence). This CDR3 is built from 12 residues. CDR3 sequence (DNA): TGTGCCTGGAGTTGGAGGGGATGGGGAGCTTTCTTT. This translates into CAWSWRGWGAFF.

This chain links TRBV6-5 with TRBJ1-1; D is ambiguous. The germline V gene has CDR1 MNHEY and CDR2 SVGAGI. The CDR3 is 14 amino acids. The V and J ends lost 0 bases and 5 bases respectively, with 10 bases between them. CDR3 loop: CASSYSIGRTEAFF. The CDR3 nucleotides are TGTGCCAGCAGTTACTCGATAGGGAGGACTGAAGCTTTCTTT.

The CDR3 spells CASSFGGWGSVTDTQYF. In DNA, the CDR3 is TGTGCCAGCAGCTTTGGGGGGTGGGGCTCCGTCACAGATACGCAGTATTTT. V gene TRBV7-9 combines with J gene TRBJ2-3, with D perhaps matching TRBD2 (6 bases). V gave up 3 bases and J gave up 2 bases, with 18 bases separating them. This CDR3 spans 17 amino acids. CDR1 and CDR2 from the germline V gene are SEHNR and FQNEAQ (reference sequence).

In regard to this clone: The identical CDR3 is also encoded by other nucleotide sequences in the sample. The V gene is TRBV24-1, the J gene TRBJ1-1, with 8 bases identical to TRBD1. The CDR3 runs to 14 residues. V shed 6 bases, J shed 1 base, and the junction held 3 bases outside the gene matches. Germline V CDR1 and CDR2: KGHDR, SFDVKD. The CDR3 region is CATSRTGPNTEAFF. CDR3 sequence (DNA): TGTGCCACCAGTCGGACAGGGCCGAACACTGAAGCTTTCTTT.

The chain joins TRBV4-1 to TRBJ2-1; 9 nucleotides match TRBD2. The CDR3 has 16 residues. V lost 4 bases, J lost 8 bases, and 12 bases stayed unmatched. In germline, CDR1 is MGHRA, CDR2 YSYEKL. CDR3 nucleotide sequence: TGCGCCAGCAGCCCCCCCACGGGGACTAGCATGCATGAGCAGTTCTTC. Protein sequence: CASSPPTGTSMHEQFF.

The CDR3 is CASSLPPGDIQYF. CDR3 coding DNA: TGTGCCAGCAGCCTCCCCCCAGGGGACATTCAGTACTTC. The J gene is TRBJ2-4, the V gene TRBV3-1 (or the pseudogene TRBV3-2); D is possibly TRBD1 (6 bases). The CDR3 loop spans 13 amino acids. Trimming stripped 4 bases from V and 8 bases from J, with 12 bases between. Germline V gene lookup returns CDR1 LGHDT and CDR2 YNNKEL (reference sequence).

The chain combines TRBV7-8 with TRBJ1-1, with 7 bases that match TRBD1. Trimming at V came to 1 base and at J to 1 base, leaving 0 bases not matched to a gene. Per germline, CDR1 SGHVS and CDR2 FQNEAQ. The CDR3 totals 14 residues. For the CDR3, the DNA is TGTGCCAGCAGCTTAGACAGGGGGAACACTGAAGCTTTCTTT. It codes for CASSLDRGNTEAFF.

This chain connects TRBV27 to TRBJ2-1, with a possible D match to TRBD2 (5 bases). The CDR3 consists of 11 residues. Germline V gene lookup returns CDR1 MNHEY and CDR2 SMNVEV (reference sequence). Trimming removed 7 bases at V and 6 bases at J, with 7 bases between. In DNA form, the CDR3 reads TGTGCCAGCAAGGACTTCAATGAGCAGTTCTTC. This sequence encodes CASKDFNEQFF.

This sequence joins TRBV11-3 and TRBJ2-7; TRBD2 matches 7 bases. J lost 8 bases, V lost 5 bases, and 12 bases had no gene match. The germline V gene encodes CDR1 SGHNT and CDR2 YENEEA. The CDR3 is 14 amino acids. For the CDR3, the DNA is TGTGCCAGCAGCGGGCGGGAGTCCCGGGAGAAGCAGTACTTC. Its protein product is CASSGRESREKQYF.

This chain links TRBV3-1 (or the pseudogene TRBV3-2) with TRBJ2-5; D gene ambiguous. CDR3 length equals 14 residues. The germline CDR1 and CDR2 sequences are LGHDT and YNNKEL (reference sequence). Trimming cost V 2 bases and J 1 base, with 8 bases left between them. As DNA, the CDR3 is TGTGCCAGCAGCCAAAGGAGAGTCCAAGAGACCCAGTACTTC. Its translation is CASSQRRVQETQYF.

The V and J genes are TRBV20-1 and TRBJ2-7; possible D gene TRBD2, 5 bases. The CDR3 loop spans 13 amino acids. Trimming left V 3 bases short and J 2 bases short, with 11 bases between. CDR1 and CDR2 from the germline V gene are DFQATT and SNEGSKA (reference sequence). The CDR3 DNA reads TGCAGTGCTAGTGCGGACTTCCCCTACGAGCAGTACTTC. This translates into CSASADFPYEQYF.

In its sample, this clone was seen once. The V call is TRBV28, the J call TRBJ1-2, with 9 bases lining up with TRBD1. This CDR3 is built from 13 residues. Trimming at V came to 5 bases and at J to 6 bases, leaving 4 bases not matched to a gene. Germline CDR1 and CDR2: MDHEN and SYDVKM. The CDR3: CASSGQGSNGYTF. The CDR3 DNA reads TGTGCCAGCAGTGGACAGGGGAGCAATGGCTACACCTTC.

V usage is TRBV6-5 and J usage is TRBJ1-5; 8 bases agree with TRBD1. This CDR3 comprises 13 residues. The junction had 8 bases not matched to a gene; V was cut back by 10 bases and J by 6 bases. Germline V CDR1 and CDR2: MNHEY, SVGAGI. The CDR3 loop is CATWTGPSQPQHF. The CDR3 DNA reads TGTGCCACCTGGACAGGGCCCAGTCAGCCCCAGCATTTT.

The chain links TRBV12-3 or TRBV12-4 to TRBJ1-4; the D is unclear. The CDR3 runs 11 residues. The V end was cut by 3 bases, the J end by 10 bases, with 6 bases between. The CDR3 DNA reads as TGTGCCAGCAGTTTCCTAGGAAAACTGTTTTTT. Translating gives CASSFLGKLFF.

Only one count was recorded for this clone. The V and J genes are TRBV27 and TRBJ2-7, with 13 bases aligning to TRBD2. This CDR3 has 15 residues. Trimming removed 4 bases from V and 7 bases from J; junction bases left unmatched: 7. Germline CDR1 MNHEY, CDR2 SMNVEV (reference sequence). CDR3 protein: CASSSLTSGREEQYF. CDR3 sequence (DNA): TGTGCCAGCAGTTCCCTTACTAGCGGGAGGGAAGAGCAGTACTTC.

The table lists this clone with a count of one. This chain links TRBV4-3 with TRBJ1-5; D remains ambiguous. The CDR3 totals 14 residues. V shed 3 bases and J shed 4 bases, with 10 bases lying between them. Germline V gene lookup returns CDR1 LGHNA and CDR2 YSLEER. CDR3 region: CASSQASSNQPQHF. The CDR3 bases are TGCGCCAGCAGCCAGGCCTCCTCTAATCAGCCCCAGCATTTT.

The chain couples TRBV7-9 to TRBJ2-5; 9 positions match TRBD1. The CDR3 has 15 residues. Germline-derived CDR1 and CDR2 are SEHNR and FQNEAQ (reference sequence). The trim removed 4 bases at V and 3 bases at J, leaving 6 bases unmatched. DNA of the CDR3: TGTGCCAGCAGCTCCGGGACAGGGTTTGAAGAGACCCAGTACTTC. The encoded protein is CASSSGTGFEETQYF.

V gene TRBV5-1 combines with J gene TRBJ2-1; D remains ambiguous. V shed 0 bases and J shed 5 bases, with 15 bases lying between them. This CDR3 contains 16 residues. Germline V gene sequence: CDR1 SGHRS, CDR2 YFSETQ. CDR3 bases: TGCGCCAGCAGCTTGGGTGAATCTACCTTGAACAATGAGCAGTTCTTC. This translates into CASSLGESTLNNEQFF.

This chain connects TRBV3-1 (or the pseudogene TRBV3-2) to TRBJ1-1; TRBD1 aligns across 10 bases. V shed 5 bases and J 0 bases; nucleotides not matched to a gene: 6. The germline V gene has CDR1 LGHDT and CDR2 YNNKEL (reference sequence). The CDR3 covers 16 residues. CDR3: CASSYGTGAMNTEAFF. Here the CDR3 DNA reads TGTGCCAGCAGCTACGGGACAGGGGCGATGAACACTGAAGCTTTCTTT.

The chain couples TRBV4-3 to TRBJ1-6; TRBD1 aligns across 8 bases. This CDR3 spans 15 amino acids. V was pared by 3 bases and J by 9 bases, with 7 bases of the junction left unmatched. The germline V gene has CDR1 LGHNA and CDR2 YSLEER. The chain's CDR3 is CASSQNRGVGSPLHF. The CDR3 nucleotides are TGCGCCAGCAGCCAGAACAGGGGGGTAGGTTCACCCCTCCACTTT.

The chain combines TRBV15 with TRBJ2-1; 7 bases map to TRBD2. Per the germline V gene, CDR1 is LNHNV and CDR2 is YYDKDF (reference sequence). This CDR3 is built from 19 residues. The trim removed 0 bases at V and 7 bases at J, leaving 18 bases unmatched. The CDR3 region has the DNA TGTGCCACCAGCAGAGATCTTCCCTTTGTAGGCGGGAGCGGAAATGAGCAGTTCTTC. This codes for CATSRDLPFVGGSGNEQFF.

Here the CDR3 reads CSGGQGVGETQYF. For the CDR3, the DNA is TGCAGCGGGGGACAGGGGGTCGGGGAAACCCAGTACTTC. This rearrangement joins TRBV29-1 to TRBJ2-5, with TRBD1 matching 11 bases. The CDR3 totals 13 residues. Per the germline V gene, CDR1 is SQVTM and CDR2 is ANQGSEA. Trimming took 7 bases from V and 8 from J; bases not matched to a gene: 9. Full variable domain (outside the CDR3, taken from reference TRBV29-1 and TRBJ2-5): SAVISQKPSRDICQRGTSLTIQCQVDSQVTMMFWYRQQPGQSLTLIATANQGSEATYESGFVIDKFPISRPNLTFSTLTVSNMSPEDSSIYLCSGGQGVGETQYFGPGTRLLVL.

The chain links TRBV7-9 to TRBJ2-7, with TRBD2 matching 12 bases. V dropped 5 bases and J dropped 4; count of bases not matched to a gene: 9. This CDR3 has 16 amino acids. The germline V gene encodes CDR1 SEHNR and CDR2 FQNEAQ (reference sequence). The CDR3, as DNA: TGTGCCAGCAGCACGCAGACTAGCGGGAGACCTTACGAGCAGTACTTC. Translation: CASSTQTSGRPYEQYF. Variable domain in full (rest from reference TRBV7-9 and TRBJ2-7): DTGVSQNPRHKITKRGQNVTFRCDPISEHNRLYWYRQTLGQGPEFLTYFQNEAQLEKSRLLSDRFSAERPKGSFSTLEIQRTEQGDSAMYLCASSTQTSGRPYEQYFGPGTRLTVT.

V gene TRBV5-1 combines with J gene TRBJ1-5; tentative D call: TRBD1 (5 bases). CDR1 and CDR2 from the germline V gene are SGHRS and YFSETQ. The V end lost 1 base, the J end lost 4 bases, and 9 bases lay between the germline ends. The CDR3 is 14 residues long. The CDR3 spells CASSLRGGNQPQHF. As DNA, the CDR3 is TGCGCCAGCAGCTTGAGGGGAGGAAATCAGCCCCAGCATTTT.